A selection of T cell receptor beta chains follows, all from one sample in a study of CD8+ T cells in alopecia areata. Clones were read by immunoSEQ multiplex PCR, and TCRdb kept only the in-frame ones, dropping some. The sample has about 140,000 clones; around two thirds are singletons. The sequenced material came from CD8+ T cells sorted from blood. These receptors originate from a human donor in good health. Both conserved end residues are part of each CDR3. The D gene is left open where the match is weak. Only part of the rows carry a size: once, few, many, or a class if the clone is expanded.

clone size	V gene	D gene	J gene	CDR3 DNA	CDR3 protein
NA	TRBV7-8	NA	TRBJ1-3	TGTGCCAGCAGCTTAGATCCGGGCAGCTCTGGAAACACCATATATTTT	CASSLDPGSSGNTIYF
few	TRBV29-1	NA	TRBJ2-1	TGCAGCGTACAAGGAGACAATGAGCAGTTCTTC	CSVQGDNEQFF
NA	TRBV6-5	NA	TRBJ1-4	TGTGCCAGCAGTAACAGTTTCATTTCACCAAAACTGTTTTTT	CASSNSFISPKLFF
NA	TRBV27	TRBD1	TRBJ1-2	TGTGCCAGCGGCACGATACCGGGACAGGGTTTAAGCTATGGCTACACCTTC	CASGTIPGQGLSYGYTF
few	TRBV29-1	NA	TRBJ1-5	TGCAGCGTGGGGGGAGGGGGTCAGCCCCAGCATTTT	CSVGGGGQPQHF
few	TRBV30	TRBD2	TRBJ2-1	TGTGCCTGGATTCCGGCGGGAGGCAATGAGCAGTTCTTC	CAWIPAGGNEQFF
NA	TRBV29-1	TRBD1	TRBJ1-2	TGCAGCGTTGCGGCAGGGGGCTATGATGGCTACACCTTC	CSVAAGGYDGYTF
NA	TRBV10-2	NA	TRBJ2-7	TGCGCCAGCAGTGTGGCGCCATCCTACGAGCAGTACTTC	CASSVAPSYEQYF
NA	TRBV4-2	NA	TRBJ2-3	TGTGCCAGCAGCCAGGGCCCAGATACGCAGTATTTT	CASSQGPDTQYF
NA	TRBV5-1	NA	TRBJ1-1	TGCGCCAGCAGCTTGGGGGCAGCTGAAGCTTTCTTT	CASSLGAAEAFF
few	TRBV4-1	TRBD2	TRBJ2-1	TGCGCCAGCAGCCAAGAGGGGACTAGCGGTTACAATGAGCAGTTCTTC	CASSQEGTSGYNEQFF
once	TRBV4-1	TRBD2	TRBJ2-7	TGCGCCAGCAGCCTAATCCTTGGGACGGGACTAGCGGGAGGTAACGAGCAGTACTTC	CASSLILGTGLAGGNEQYF
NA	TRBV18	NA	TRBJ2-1	TGTGCCAGCTCTCTACTGAACAGGATCCCCTACAATGAGCAGTTCTTC	CASSLLNRIPYNEQFF
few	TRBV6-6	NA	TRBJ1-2	TGTGCCAGCAGTTACGGGTCGAAAGACGGCTACACCTTC	CASSYGSKDGYTF
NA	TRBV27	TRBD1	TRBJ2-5	TGTGCCTCCGGACCCCCGGGACAGGGATTAGAGACCCAGTACTTC	CASGPPGQGLETQYF
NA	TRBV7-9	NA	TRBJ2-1	TGTGCCAGCAGCGCCCCAAGCTACAATGAGCAGTTCTTC	CASSAPSYNEQFF
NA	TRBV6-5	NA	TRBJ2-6	TGTGCCAGATGCCTGGTGGGGCTCGTCCTGACTTTC	CARCLVGLVLTF
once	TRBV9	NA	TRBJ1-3	TGTGCCAGCAGCGGACGGGGGGCAGGTGGAAACACCATATATTTT	CASSGRGAGGNTIYF
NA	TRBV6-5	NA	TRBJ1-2	TGTGCCAGCAGTTACTCTCGTCCCTCCAAAGGCTACACCTTC	CASSYSRPSKGYTF
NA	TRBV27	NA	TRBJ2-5	TGTGCCAGCAAACAGGGCTCGCGAGAGACCCAGTACTTC	CASKQGSRETQYF
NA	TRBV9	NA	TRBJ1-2	TGTGCCAGCAGCGTAGCTACAGGGCCCAACTATGGCTACACCTTC	CASSVATGPNYGYTF
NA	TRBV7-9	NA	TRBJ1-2	TGTGCCAGCAGCTTAGGACAGACTAATGGCTACACCTTC	CASSLGQTNGYTF
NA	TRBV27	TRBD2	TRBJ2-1	TGTGCCAGCAGCCTCGGGACTAGGGGGGACAATGAGCAGTTCTTC	CASSLGTRGDNEQFF
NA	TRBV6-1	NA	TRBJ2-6	TGTGCCGTGGACGGGGGATTCTCTGGGGCCAACGTCCTGACTTTC	CAVDGGFSGANVLTF
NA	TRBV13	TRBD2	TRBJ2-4	TGTGCCAGCAGCCCTGGGACTAGCGGACTCAAAAACATTCAGTACTTC	CASSPGTSGLKNIQYF
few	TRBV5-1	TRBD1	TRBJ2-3	TGCGCCAGCAGCCTCGACAGGGTCACAGATACGCAGTATTTT	CASSLDRVTDTQYF
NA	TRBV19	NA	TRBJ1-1	TGTGCCAGTAGTATGTGGCAGGCTGAAGCTTTCTTT	CASSMWQAEAFF
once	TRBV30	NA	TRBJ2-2	TGTGCCTGGATAGCCGCAACGGGCCTTACCGGGGAGCTGTTTTTT	CAWIAATGLTGELFF
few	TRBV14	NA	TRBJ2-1	TGTGCCAGCAGCCAAGAGCGGTACAATGAGCAGTTCTTC	CASSQERYNEQFF
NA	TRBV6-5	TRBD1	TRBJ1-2	TGTGCCAGCACCTCGGGACAGCTGGGCTACACCTTC	CASTSGQLGYTF
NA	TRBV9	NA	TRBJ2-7	TGTGCCAGCAGCGTAGGGACATCAGACTACGAGCAGTACTTC	CASSVGTSDYEQYF
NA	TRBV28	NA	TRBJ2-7	TGTGCCTCACACCTCGGAGGGGGATACGAGCAGTACTTC	CASHLGGGYEQYF
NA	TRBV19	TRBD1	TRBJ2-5	TGTGCCAGTAGTATGGGACAGATGAGGTCATCAGAGACCCAGTACTTC	CASSMGQMRSSETQYF
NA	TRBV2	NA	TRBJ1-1	TGTGCCAGCAGTGAGGGGGGCCCGAACACTGAAGCTTTCTTT	CASSEGGPNTEAFF
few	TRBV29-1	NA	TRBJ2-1	TGCAGCGTTGCAAGCAGCCCATACAATGAGCAGTTCTTC	CSVASSPYNEQFF
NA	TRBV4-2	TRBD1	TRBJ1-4	TGTGCCAGCAGCCAATACCGGGGACAGGGAAAGGAAAAACTGTTTTTT	CASSQYRGQGKEKLFF
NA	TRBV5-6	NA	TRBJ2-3	TGTGCCAGCAGCTTTCGGTCAGCGACTCGAGATACGCAGTATTTT	CASSFRSATRDTQYF
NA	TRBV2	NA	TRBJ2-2	TGTGCCAGAGGGACCAGGGGCACCGGGGAGCTGTTTTTT	CARGTRGTGELFF
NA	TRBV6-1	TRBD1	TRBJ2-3	TGTGCCGGACGGGACAGGGGTACAGATACGCAGTATTTT	CAGRDRGTDTQYF
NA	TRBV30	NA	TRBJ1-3	TGTGCCTGGAGTGTAAGAGACAGGACCAGTTCTGGAAACACCATATATTTT	CAWSVRDRTSSGNTIYF
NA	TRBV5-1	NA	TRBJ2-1	TGCGCCAGCAGCTTGAGAGCGGACTCCAATGAGCAGTTCTTC	CASSLRADSNEQFF